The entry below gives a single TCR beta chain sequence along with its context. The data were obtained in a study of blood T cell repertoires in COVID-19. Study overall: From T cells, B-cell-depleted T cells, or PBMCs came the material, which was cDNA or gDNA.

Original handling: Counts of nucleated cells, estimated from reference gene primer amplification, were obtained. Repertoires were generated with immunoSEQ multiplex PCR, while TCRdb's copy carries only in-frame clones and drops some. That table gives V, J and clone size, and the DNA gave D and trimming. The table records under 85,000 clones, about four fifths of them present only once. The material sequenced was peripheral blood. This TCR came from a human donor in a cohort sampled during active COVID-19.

The CDR3 protein is CASSSRTGGTDTQYF. In DNA form, the CDR3 reads TGTGCCAGCAGCTCCAGGACAGGGGGCACAGATACGCAGTATTTT. The chain recombines TRBV7-2 with TRBJ2-3; 9 nucleotides align to TRBD1. The J segment lost 1 base and the V segment lost 4 bases, leaving 3 bases of the junction unmatched. The CDR3 runs to 15 residues. CDR1 is SGHTA and CDR2 is FQGNSA in the germline V gene.